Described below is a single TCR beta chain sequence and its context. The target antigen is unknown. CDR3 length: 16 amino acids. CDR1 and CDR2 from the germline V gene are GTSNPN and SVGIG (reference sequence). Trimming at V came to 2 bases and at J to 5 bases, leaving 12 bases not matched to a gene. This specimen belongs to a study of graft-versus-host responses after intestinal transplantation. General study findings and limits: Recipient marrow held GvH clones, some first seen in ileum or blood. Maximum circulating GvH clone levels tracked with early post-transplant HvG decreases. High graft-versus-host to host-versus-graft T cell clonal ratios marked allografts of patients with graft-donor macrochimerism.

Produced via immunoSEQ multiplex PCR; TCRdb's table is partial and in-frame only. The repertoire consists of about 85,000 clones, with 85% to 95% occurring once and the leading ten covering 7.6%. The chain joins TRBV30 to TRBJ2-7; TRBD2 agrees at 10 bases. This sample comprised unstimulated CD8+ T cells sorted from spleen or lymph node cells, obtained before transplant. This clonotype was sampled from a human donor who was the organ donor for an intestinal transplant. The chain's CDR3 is CAWSSGLAATPDEQYF. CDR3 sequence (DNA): TGTGCCTGGAGTTCTGGACTAGCGGCCACCCCGGACGAGCAGTACTTC. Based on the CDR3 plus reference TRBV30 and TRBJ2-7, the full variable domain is SQTIHQWPATLVQPVGSPLSLECTVEGTSNPNLYWYRQAAGRGLQLLFYSVGIGQISSEVPQNLSASRPQDRQFILSSKKLLLSDSGFYLCAWSSGLAATPDEQYFGPGTRLTVT.